The 29 T cell receptor beta chains reported below all come from one sample, sequenced in a study of control samples from healthy donors and cancer patients. Clones were read by immunoSEQ multiplex PCR, and TCRdb kept only the in-frame ones, dropping some. This table has tens of thousands of clones, approximately 94% appearing once. Sequenced sample: blood. The receptors derive from a man aged 55 to 70 in good health.

V is TRBV2 and J is TRBJ2-1; D is undetermined. The CDR3 contains 13 residues. Germline V gene lookup returns CDR1 SNHLY and CDR2 FYNNEI. Trimming pared 2 bases from V and 10 bases from J, leaving 12 bases between. The CDR3 DNA reads TGTGCCAGCAGTGAAAGAACTTCAGCGGAGCAGTTCTTC. Translated: CASSERTSAEQFF.

The V call is TRBV12-5, the J call TRBJ2-5; D remains unclear. The CDR3 runs 12 residues. Between the trimmed V and J ends, which lost 5 bases and 4 bases, there was a span of 8 bases. The germline CDR1 and CDR2 sequences are LGHNT and FRNRAP. The CDR3 DNA reads as TGTGCTAGTGGTGATGTTGGAGAGACCCAGTACTTC. It codes for CASGDVGETQYF.

This chain uses TRBV3-1 (or the pseudogene TRBV3-2) with TRBJ2-3; D could derive from TRBD1 or TRBD2 (5 bases each). Germline V lookup: CDR1 LGHDT, CDR2 YNNKEL (reference sequence). This CDR3 has 16 amino acids. V lost 0 bases to trimming and J lost 1 base, with 11 bases between them. The CDR3 DNA reads TGTGCCAGCAGCCAAGAAAGGGAGACAGGCACAGATACGCAGTATTTT. This gives the protein CASSQERETGTDTQYF.

The J gene is TRBJ2-1, the V gene TRBV6-5; 9 nucleotides align to TRBD2. Germline lookup yields CDR1 MNHEY and CDR2 SVGAGI. V lost 5 bases, J lost 7 bases, and 6 bases stayed unmatched. The length of the CDR3 is 14 residues. Here the CDR3 reads CASSMGLALNEQFF. The CDR3 DNA reads as TGTGCCAGCAGTATGGGACTAGCCTTAAATGAGCAGTTCTTC.

The V call is TRBV28, the J call TRBJ2-3, with 9 bases lining up with TRBD2. The CDR3 is 14 amino acids. Unmatched junction bases numbered 7, after V lost 5 bases and J lost 7 bases. Germline V lookup: CDR1 MDHEN, CDR2 SYDVKM. For the CDR3, the DNA is TGTGCCAGCAGTCCTTCGGCGGGGGGGAATACGCAGTATTTT. The encoded protein is CASSPSAGGNTQYF.

The rearrangement uses TRBV5-1 and TRBJ2-3; 10 nucleotides align to TRBD2. This CDR3 contains 15 residues. V was pared by 2 bases and J by 3 bases, with 3 bases of the junction left unmatched. Germline V CDR1 and CDR2: SGHRS, YFSETQ. The CDR3 nucleotides are TGCGCCAGCAGCTTTAGCGGGGGGATAACAGATACGCAGTATTTT. It codes for CASSFSGGITDTQYF.

Here the CDR3 DNA reads TGTGCCAGTAGTCCGAGGGTCCAAACGAATGAAAAACTGTTTTTT. This translates into CASSPRVQTNEKLFF. This rearrangement joins TRBV19 to TRBJ1-4; D gene uncertain. This CDR3 is built from 15 residues. V was pared by 5 bases and J by 5 bases, with 15 bases between. The germline gives CDR1 LNHDA, CDR2 SQIVND (reference sequence).

The chain links TRBV7-3 to TRBJ2-7, with TRBD1 matching 9 bases. The trim removed 5 bases at V and 7 bases at J, leaving 12 bases unmatched. The CDR3 covers 15 residues. CDR1 and CDR2 from the germline V gene are SGHTA and FQGTGA. This CDR3 reads CASSITGGLMKEQYF. As DNA, the CDR3 is TGTGCCAGCAGCATTACAGGGGGCTTGATGAAAGAGCAGTACTTC.

V is TRBV6-5 and J is TRBJ2-7; possibly TRBD1 for D (5 bases). Trimming removed 7 bases from V and 0 bases from J, with 16 bases in between. Germline assignment: CDR1 MNHEY and CDR2 SVGAGI. This CDR3 spans 15 amino acids. The CDR3 loop is CASKPSGSTSYEQYF. CDR3 nucleotides: TGTGCCAGCAAACCCTCAGGGTCCACCTCCTACGAGCAGTACTTC.

The chain carries TRBV3-1 (or the pseudogene TRBV3-2) and TRBJ1-3; perhaps TRBD1 as D (5 bases). With 4 bases removed from V and 2 bases from J, the gap between germline ends came to 12 bases. Germline V gene data show CDR1 as LGHDT and CDR2 as YNNKEL (reference sequence). The CDR3 extends over 15 amino acids. The CDR3: CASSPFQGAGNTIYF. CDR3 DNA sequence: TGTGCCAGCAGCCCTTTCCAAGGGGCTGGAAACACCATATATTTT.

The rearrangement joins TRBV27 to TRBJ1-4; no clear D gene. The germline V gene encodes CDR1 MNHEY and CDR2 SMNVEV (reference sequence). V lost 5 bases and J lost 8, with 21 bases in between. The CDR3 contains 16 residues. This chain's CDR3 is CASSPLHEEGQEKLFF. The CDR3 DNA follows: TGTGCCAGCAGTCCACTCCACGAGGAGGGTCAGGAAAAACTGTTTTTT. Full variable domain (missing parts from reference TRBV27 and TRBJ1-4): EAQVTQNPRYLITVTGKKLTVTCSQNMNHEYMSWYRQDPGLGLRQIYYSMNVEVTDKGDVPEGYKVSRKEKRNFPLILESPSPNQTSLYFCASSPLHEEGQEKLFFGSGTQLSVL.

The J gene is TRBJ1-2, the V gene TRBV6-1; 11 bases align to TRBD1. CDR1 and CDR2 (germline): MNHNS, SASEGT. J gave up 2 bases and V 3 bases, and 2 bases lay outside the gene matches. The CDR3 covers 15 residues. The CDR3, as DNA: TGTGCCAGCAGTGACCGGACAGGGGGCAACTATGGCTACACCTTC. Translating gives CASSDRTGGNYGYTF.

A note on this clone: The junction shows a germline mismatch at one end, possibly a read error. The chain recombines TRBV4-3 with TRBJ2-1; the match to TRBD1 covers 8 bases. The CDR3 sequence is 16 residues long. Germline V gene data show CDR1 as LGHNA and CDR2 as YSLEER. CDR3 in amino acids: CASSQDGQGAYNEQFF. CDR3 DNA sequence: TGCGCCAGCAGTCAAGATGGACAGGGCGCCTACAATGAGCAGTTCTTC.

The rearrangement uses TRBV5-5 and TRBJ2-7; D might be TRBD2 (7 bases). Trimming shortened V by 5 bases and J by 2 bases, and 20 bases separated the two germline ends. This CDR3 has 16 amino acids. The germline gives CDR1 SGHKS, CDR2 YYEKEE (reference sequence). The DNA of the CDR3 is TGTGCCAGCAGTTATGGAGTTGGGGGGGCCACCTACGAGCAGTACTTC. Translated: CASSYGVGGATYEQYF.

In this sample, this clone turned up a few times. The gene calls are TRBV14 and TRBJ1-1; 10 nucleotides align to TRBD1. The CDR3 sequence is 16 residues long. Per the germline V gene, CDR1 is SGHDN and CDR2 is FVKESK. V dropped 3 bases and J dropped 1; count of bases not matched to a gene: 5. The CDR3 DNA reads as TGTGCCAGCAGCCACCGGGACAGGGGATGGAACACTGAAGCTTTCTTT. Protein product: CASSHRDRGWNTEAFF.

The genes are TRBV9 and TRBJ2-6, with D possibly being TRBD1 (7 bases). From germline, CDR1 is SGDLS and CDR2 YYNGEE. This CDR3 has 17 amino acids. Trimming pared 4 bases from V and 0 bases from J, leaving 14 bases between. CDR3 amino acids: CASSLRGAASGANVLTF. In nucleotides, the CDR3 is TGTGCCAGCAGCCTCAGGGGGGCTGCCTCTGGGGCCAACGTCCTGACTTTC.

This chain links TRBV7-9 with TRBJ1-1, with D uncertain. The CDR3 is 14 residues long. The ends were cut back, 1 base at V and 4 bases at J, with 10 bases in the middle. The V gene's germline CDR1 is SEHNR and CDR2 FQNEAQ (reference sequence). Here the CDR3 DNA reads TGTGCCAGCAGCTTAGAGACCTTTGGCACTGAAGCTTTCTTT. It is translated as CASSLETFGTEAFF.

The CDR3 spells CASSLSWGNEQFF. The CDR3 coding sequence is TGTGCCAGCAGCTTAAGCTGGGGCAATGAGCAGTTCTTC. The genes are TRBV7-2 and TRBJ2-1; D call uncertain. Trimming took off 2 bases at V and 6 bases at J, with 8 bases between the two ends. Germline loops: CDR1 SGHTA, CDR2 FQGNSA. CDR3 length equals 13 residues.

The chain joins TRBV12-3 or TRBV12-4 to TRBJ1-4; tentatively, D is TRBD1 (6 bases). This CDR3 spans 13 amino acids. V was pared by 6 bases and J by 5 bases, with 10 bases between. The CDR3 sequence is CASSLGGNEKLFF. The CDR3 bases are TGTGCCAGCAGCCTCGGGGGCAATGAAAAACTGTTTTTT.

The chain uses TRBV7-6 and TRBJ1-3; possibly TRBD1 for D (6 bases). With 4 bases removed from V and 1 base from J, the gap between germline ends came to 11 bases. Germline V gene lookup returns CDR1 SGHVS and CDR2 FNYEAQ. The CDR3 runs to 15 residues. CDR3 DNA: TGTGCCAGCAGCTCCCCAGGGGAATCTGGAAACACCATATATTTT. It encodes CASSSPGESGNTIYF.

V and J are TRBV23-1 and TRBJ2-1; D gene ambiguous. TRBV23-1 is sorted into the ORF group, with uncertain function. Trimming stripped 1 base from V and 0 bases from J, with 10 bases between. This CDR3 has 16 residues. The CDR3 nucleotides are TGCGCCAGCAGTCAATTAAAGTACAGCTCCTACAATGAGCAGTTCTTC. Translating it yields CASSQLKYSSYNEQFF.

The chain joins TRBV5-3 to TRBJ2-1; D may be TRBD2 (7 bases). TRBV5-3 is flagged as an ORF with uncertain function. The ends were cut back, 1 base at V and 3 bases at J, with 11 bases in the middle. The CDR3 contains 15 residues. CDR3 sequence: CARSLRGGYYNEQFF. The CDR3 bases are TGTGCCAGAAGCTTGAGGGGGGGGTACTACAATGAGCAGTTCTTC.

This clone was counted a few times. The CDR3 protein is CASSPSTDTQYF. Here the CDR3 DNA reads TGTGCCAGCAGCCCTAGCACAGATACGCAGTATTTT. V usage is TRBV25-1 and J usage is TRBJ2-3, with D uncertain. CDR1 is MGHDK and CDR2 is SYGVNS in the germline V gene. The CDR3 loop spans 12 amino acids. V lost 6 bases and J lost 0, with 4 bases in between.

This clone was seen once. The rearrangement uses TRBV25-1 and TRBJ1-2; 8 nucleotides agree with TRBD1. This CDR3 region has 16 residues. The trim removed 1 base at V and 4 bases at J, leaving 8 bases unmatched. Germline V lookup: CDR1 MGHDK, CDR2 SYGVNS. CDR3 loop: CASSESFRGRTYGYTF. As DNA, the CDR3 is TGTGCCAGCAGTGAATCCTTCAGGGGGCGCACCTATGGCTACACCTTC.

The chain links TRBV18 to TRBJ2-7, with 8 bases fitting TRBD1. Trimming at V came to 3 bases and at J to 3 bases, leaving 10 bases not matched to a gene. The CDR3 covers 16 residues. Per germline, CDR1 KGHSH and CDR2 LQKENI. The CDR3 protein is CASSPDRVNPFYEQYF. The CDR3 bases are TGTGCCAGCTCACCGGACAGGGTAAACCCTTTCTACGAGCAGTACTTC.

The rearrangement uses TRBV19 and TRBJ1-6, with TRBD1 identical over 7 bases. CDR1 and CDR2 (germline): LNHDA, SQIVND (reference sequence). Trimming at V came to 2 bases and at J to 6 bases, leaving 4 bases not matched to a gene. The CDR3 loop spans 15 amino acids. CDR3: CASSITGALNSPLHF. CDR3 coding DNA: TGTGCCAGTAGTATAACAGGGGCCCTTAATTCACCCCTCCACTTT.

Written as DNA, the CDR3 is TGTGCCAGCAGCTTAGCGGGTCGGAATGAGCAGTTCTTC. It translates to CASSLAGRNEQFF. The V and J genes are TRBV7-9 and TRBJ2-1; D not resolved. Per the germline V gene, CDR1 is SEHNR and CDR2 is FQNEAQ (reference sequence). The CDR3 loop spans 13 amino acids. Trimming shortened V by 0 bases and J by 7 bases, and 7 bases separated the two germline ends.

This chain uses TRBV30 with TRBJ1-1; D is undetermined. Trimming left V 3 bases short and J 8 bases short, with 10 bases between. Looked up from germline, CDR1 is GTSNPN and CDR2 is SVGIG (reference sequence). This CDR3 has 11 residues. CDR3 sequence: CAWRSSVEAFF. The CDR3 DNA reads as TGTGCCTGGAGGAGTTCGGTCGAAGCTTTCTTT.

This clone was seen only once. The CDR3 here is CASSRDGRNTGELFF. The DNA for the CDR3 is TGTGCCAGCAGCCGAGACGGGAGGAACACCGGGGAGCTGTTTTTT. The V and J genes are TRBV7-8 and TRBJ2-2; a possible D gene is TRBD2 (6 bases). The CDR3 sequence is 15 residues long. In germline, CDR1 is SGHVS, CDR2 FQNEAQ. The V end lost 5 bases, the J end lost 1 base, and 11 bases lay between the germline ends.